Below, one TCR beta chain is given with its context. Its antigen remains unidentified. The sample holds no much larger clone one base away, and base qualities are not on file. The sample comes from a study of blood T cell repertoires in COVID-19 (dated by TCRdb to the early 2020s). Notes on the research overall: Samples from collaborators originated in the United States, Italy and Spain and spanned both the acute and convalescent phases of COVID-19. Samples were obtained from the ongoing ImmuneRACE study (first 160 participants) and from 1,254 subjects provided by 6 global collaborators. The material from the prospective study consisted of cDNA or gDNA derived from T cells, B-cell-depleted T cells, or PBMCs. A freely available public database, intended as a resource for researchers studying the immune response to SARS-CoV-2, is where the repertoires were released. Where HLA class I and class II types were available, the types were taken from metadata supplied by the sample provider, not from assay-based typing. A de-identified subject ID, COVID-19 status, age in years and sex were almost always included in the sample metadata. The dataset comprised deeply sampled blood TCRbeta repertoires from subjects exposed to, actively infected with, or recovered from COVID-19. Results the study describes overall, beyond this receptor: How much clinical and demographic metadata was included differed by source and by participant, and the metadata was provided uncurated.

TCRbeta CDR3 regions were amplified from genomic DNA by means of the immunoSEQ Assay, a bias-controlled multiplex PCR. As for the authors' bioinformatics: Nucleated cell counts per sample were estimated from amplification of reference gene primers within the assay. To quantify the absolute abundance of each unique TCRbeta CDR3 rearrangement, sequence reads were collapsed and filtered. Productive Simpson clonality was computed per sample as the square root of Simpson's diversity index over productive rearrangements. TCRdb took this table from immuneACCESS and kept in-frame rearrangements with V and J called. Such tables lack part of the clones; where checked against another copy, unresolved V genes explain under half of the gap, and the rest is unexplained. V and J calls plus clone size are reproduced from that table; the DNA served to infer D and trimming. The sample records about 140,000 clones, around 90% of which are singletons. 10% of the sample is held by the ten biggest clonotypes.

CDR1 and CDR2 (GTSNPN, SVGIG) derive from the germline V gene (reference sequence). There are 15 amino acids in the CDR3, from cysteine to phenylalanine inclusive. Of the read, only the CDR3 DNA is kept; its 45 bases are in frame from base 1. Trimming costs V 4 bases and J 0 bases, and their ends lie 12 bases apart. The collaborating institutions used their own protocols to collect whole blood in K2EDTA tubes. For TCRbeta analysis, collaborator samples were shipped as frozen whole blood, as isolated PBMCs, or as DNA extracted from either sample type. The sequence is built from TRBV30 and TRBJ2-2; TRBD1 could be the D gene, as 6 bases match. This TCR came from a man in his sixties with active or convalescent COVID-19. Sequenced material: peripheral blood. The CDR3 in this case is CAWTRDTANTGELFF. The bases are TGTGCCTGGACCCGGGACACCGCGAACACCGGGGAGCTGTTTTTT.